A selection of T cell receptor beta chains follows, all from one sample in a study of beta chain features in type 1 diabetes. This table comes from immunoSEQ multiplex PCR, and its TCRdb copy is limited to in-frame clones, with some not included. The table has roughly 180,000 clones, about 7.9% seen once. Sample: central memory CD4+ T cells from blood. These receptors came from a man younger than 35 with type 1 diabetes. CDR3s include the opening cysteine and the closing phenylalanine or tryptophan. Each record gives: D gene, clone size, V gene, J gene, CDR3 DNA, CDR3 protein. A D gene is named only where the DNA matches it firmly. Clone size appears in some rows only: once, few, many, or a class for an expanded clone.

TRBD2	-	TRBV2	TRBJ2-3	TGTGCCAGCGAGCCGGGGGGGCCGTCAGATACGCAGTATTTT	CASEPGGPSDTQYF
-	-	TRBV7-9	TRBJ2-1	TGTGCCAGCAGCTCGGAGTGGCCTGAGCAGTTCTTC	CASSSEWPEQFF
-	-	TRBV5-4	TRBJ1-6	TGTGCCACCCAACCTCCGGGGTCTTATAATTCACCCCTCCACTTT	CATQPPGSYNSPLHF
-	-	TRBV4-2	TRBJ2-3	TGTGCCAGCAGCCTGGCAGGAGCGGGTACTAGCACAGATACGCAGTATTTT	CASSLAGAGTSTDTQYF
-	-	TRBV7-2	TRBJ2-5	TGTGCCAGCAGCTTAGAGGCCTACGGGGAGACCCAGTACTTC	CASSLEAYGETQYF
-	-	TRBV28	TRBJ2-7	TGTGCCAGCAGGGGGGGAAGGGATCAGTACTTC	CASRGGRDQYF
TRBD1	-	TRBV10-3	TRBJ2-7	TGTGCCATCAGTAGCCGCTCAGGGGGCAAGGACGAGCAGTACTTC	CAISSRSGGKDEQYF
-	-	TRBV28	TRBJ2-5	TGTGCCAGCAGTCCTCCCATAAGTGCGGAGACCCAGTACTTC	CASSPPISAETQYF
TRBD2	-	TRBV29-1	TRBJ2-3	TGCAGCGTTGGCCTACTAGCGGGAGAGGGAAATACGCAGTATTTT	CSVGLLAGEGNTQYF
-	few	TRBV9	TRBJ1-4	TGTGCCAGCAGCGGCGGGGTAGAGGCTGAAAAACTGTTTTTT	CASSGGVEAEKLFF
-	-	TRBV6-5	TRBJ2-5	TGTGCCAGCAGTCCAAGGAGAACTAGGGCAGAGACCCAGTACTTC	CASSPRRTRAETQYF
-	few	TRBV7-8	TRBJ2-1	TGTGCCAGCAGCTGGGGGGACTCCTACAATGAGCAGTTCTTC	CASSWGDSYNEQFF
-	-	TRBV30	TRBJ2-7	TGTGCCATAGCGGACTACTCCTACGAGCAGTACTTC	CAIADYSYEQYF
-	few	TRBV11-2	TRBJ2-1	TGTGCCAGCAGTTCGACCACAGGGTACAATGAGCAGTTCTTC	CASSSTTGYNEQFF
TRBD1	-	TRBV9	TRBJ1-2	TGTGCCAGCAGCGCCAAGGGGGACAGGGACTATGGCTACACCTTC	CASSAKGDRDYGYTF
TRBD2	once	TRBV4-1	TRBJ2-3	TGCGCCAGCAGCGTGGGGACTAGCGGGTTCACAGATACGCAGTATTTT	CASSVGTSGFTDTQYF
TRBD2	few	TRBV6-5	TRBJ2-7	TGTGCCAGCAGTTATCCCGGGACTAGCGGCTACGAGCAGTACTTC	CASSYPGTSGYEQYF
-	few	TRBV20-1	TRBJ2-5	TGCAGTGTACAGGGCTGGGAGACCCAGTACTTC	CSVQGWETQYF
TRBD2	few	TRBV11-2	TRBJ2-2	TGTGCCAGCAGCTTATTTCGCGGGAGTTCCGGGGAGCTGTTTTTT	CASSLFRGSSGELFF
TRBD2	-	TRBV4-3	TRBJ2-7	TGCGCCAGCAGCCCCTCGGCGAGGCGGGGGGGAGGCGAGCAGTACTTC	CASSPSARRGGGEQYF
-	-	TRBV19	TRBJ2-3	TGTGCCAGTAGTATTTCTCCTACAGATACGCAGTATTTT	CASSISPTDTQYF
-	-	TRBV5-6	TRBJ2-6	TGTGCCAGCAGGCGGTTAGCCCGCTCTGGGGCCAACGTCCTGACTTTC	CASRRLARSGANVLTF
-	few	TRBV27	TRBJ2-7	TGTGCCAGCAGTTTAAGTAGCGGATCCTACGAGCAGTACTTC	CASSLSSGSYEQYF
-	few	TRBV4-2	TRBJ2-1	TGTGCCAGCAGCCAAGACGACTCTTATCCCTTATCCGAGCAGTTCTTC	CASSQDDSYPLSEQFF
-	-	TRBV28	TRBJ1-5	TGTGCCAGCAGTTTATGGGCCGATCAGCCCCAGCATTTT	CASSLWADQPQHF
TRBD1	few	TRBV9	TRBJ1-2	TGTGCCAGCAGCGGCCCGGGGACAGCTATTTTGGGCTACACCTTC	CASSGPGTAILGYTF